A selection of T cell receptor beta chains follows, all from one sample in a study of T cells in Graves' hyperthyroidism and ophthalmopathy. Each CDR3 protein is one row after TCRdb ran MiXCR on the multiplex PCR reads. The repertoire holds approximately 360,000 distinct CDR3 sequences, with more than 20% as singletons. Sequenced input: blood. Receptors originate from a man in his fifties or sixties with Graves' hyperthyroidism. The CDR3 runs from the conserved cysteine through the conserved F or W. The D gene is left open where the match is weak. Size tells how often a clone was seen (once, few, many) or the class of an expanded clone, and some rows leave it out.

v_call	j_call	d_call	clone_size	cdr3_aa	cdr3_nt
TRBV6-1	TRBJ2-5	TRBD1	few	CASSKTTGTGAETQYF	TGTGCCAGCAGTAAAACAACCGGGACAGGGGCAGAGACCCAGTACTTC
TRBV28	TRBJ2-7	NA	many	CASSLGSSSSYEQYF	TGTGCCAGCAGTTTGGGCAGCTCTAGCTCCTACGAGCAGTACTTC
TRBV20-1	TRBJ2-3	TRBD1	few	CSASGQGTPDTQYF	TGCAGTGCTTCAGGACAGGGGACCCCAGATACGCAGTATTTT
TRBV7-2	TRBJ2-2	TRBD2	NA	CASSYLGLAGGTTVVGGELFF	TGTGCCAGCAGCTATCTGGGACTAGCGGGAGGGACCACAGTAGTCGGCGGGGAGCTGTTTTTT
TRBV20-1	TRBJ2-3	NA	many	CSARYPYTDTQYF	TGCAGTGCTAGATACCCTTACACAGATACGCAGTATTTT
TRBV27	TRBJ1-5	NA	few	CASSLAVGAGQPQHF	TGTGCCAGCAGTTTAGCAGTTGGCGCAGGTCAGCCCCAGCATTTT
TRBV27	TRBJ2-6	NA	NA	CASSLTREDVLTF	TGTGCCAGCAGTTTAACCAGGGAAGACGTCCTGACTTTC
TRBV12-3/TRBV12-4	TRBJ2-7	TRBD1	many	CASSRQGRQSSYEQYF	TGTGCCAGCAGTAGACAGGGAAGACAGAGCTCCTACGAGCAGTACTTC
TRBV19	TRBJ2-7	TRBD1	few	CASSILDRGSEQYF	TGTGCCAGTAGTATTCTGGACAGGGGAAGCGAGCAGTACTTC
TRBV30	TRBJ2-2	NA	few	CAWSVPRDTGELFF	TGTGCCTGGAGTGTACCCAGGGACACCGGGGAGCTGTTTTTT
TRBV3-1	TRBJ2-2	NA	NA	CASSQGGAPSTGELFF	TGTGCCAGCAGCCAAGGCGGGGCACCTTCCACCGGGGAGCTGTTTTTT
TRBV20-1	TRBJ2-5	NA	NA	CSAQEGRETQYF	TGCAGTGCGCAGGAGGGGCGAGAGACCCAGTACTTC
TRBV7-9	TRBJ2-2	NA	few	CASSPTGIPLAGELFF	TGTGCCAGCAGCCCAACCGGGATCCCCTTAGCCGGGGAGCTGTTTTTT
TRBV28	TRBJ1-1	NA	many	CASSLWGVGPTEAFF	TGTGCCAGCAGTTTATGGGGGGTAGGGCCCACTGAAGCTTTCTTT
TRBV9	TRBJ2-3	NA	NA	CASSVDPQGIADTQYF	TGTGCCAGCAGCGTAGACCCCCAGGGAATCGCAGATACGCAGTATTTT
TRBV30	TRBJ2-5	NA	few	CAWSKVNGETQYF	TGTGCCTGGAGTAAAGTCAATGGAGAGACCCAGTACTTC
TRBV10-3	TRBJ2-7	NA	NA	CAIDGGASSYEQYF	TGTGCCATCGACGGCGGGGCGAGCTCCTACGAGCAGTACTTC
TRBV2	TRBJ1-1	NA	NA	CASSETIEAFF	TGTGCCAGCAGTGAAACGATTGAAGCTTTCTTT
TRBV7-6	TRBJ1-1	NA	many	CASSLALENTEAFF	TGTGCCAGCAGCTTAGCGTTAGAGAACACTGAAGCTTTCTTT
TRBV27	TRBJ2-7	NA	NA	CASSGLRLYEQYF	TGTGCCAGCAGTGGACTGAGGCTCTACGAGCAGTACTTC
TRBV9	TRBJ2-3	TRBD2	few	CASSYSSGTRVDTQYF	TGTGCCAGCAGCTACTCTAGCGGGACTCGGGTAGATACGCAGTATTTT
TRBV9	TRBJ2-7	NA	NA	CASSVEEGFDEQYF	TGTGCCAGCAGCGTAGAGGAGGGTTTTGACGAGCAGTACTTC
TRBV20-1	TRBJ2-4	TRBD2	NA	CSAHLAGVGIQYF	TGCAGTGCGCACTTAGCGGGAGTCGGCATTCAGTACTTC
TRBV6-1	TRBJ2-1	TRBD2	few	CASSKIAGGPGNNEQFF	TGTGCCAGCAGTAAAATAGCGGGAGGGCCTGGGAACAATGAGCAGTTCTTC
TRBV6-1	TRBJ1-5	TRBD1	NA	CASEGQGAIGNQPQHF	TGTGCCAGCGAGGGGCAGGGGGCTATAGGGAATCAGCCCCAGCATTTT
TRBV24-1	TRBJ2-1	TRBD1	NA	CATSDWGTGVDEQFF	TGTGCCACCAGTGATTGGGGGACAGGGGTAGATGAGCAGTTCTTC
TRBV29-1	TRBJ1-1	NA	few	CSAPLGIGATEAFF	TGCAGCGCCCCTCTGGGTATAGGAGCCACTGAAGCTTTCTTT
TRBV2	TRBJ2-1	NA	many	CASSELGLGEQFF	TGTGCCAGCAGTGAATTAGGGCTCGGGGAGCAGTTCTTC
TRBV2	TRBJ1-2	NA	NA	CASSERVNRYGYAF	TGTGCCAGCAGTGAAAGAGTAAACCGCTATGGCTACGCCTTC
TRBV20-1	TRBJ1-2	NA	NA	CSAQPRLGYGYTF	TGCAGTGCTCAACCCCGGTTGGGCTATGGCTACACCTTC
TRBV6-1	TRBJ2-1	NA	many	CASSDPSRGNEQFF	TGTGCCAGCAGTGATCCAAGCCGCGGAAATGAGCAGTTCTTC
TRBV7-9	TRBJ2-3	NA	many	CASSLLRTGTDTQYF	TGTGCCAGCAGCTTGCTTAGGACTGGGACAGATACGCAGTATTTT
TRBV6-1	TRBJ2-1	TRBD2	few	CASSVGTRAHNEQFF	TGTGCCAGCAGCGTCGGGACTAGGGCCCACAATGAGCAGTTCTTC
TRBV7-2	TRBJ2-5	TRBD2	few	CASSLAAGAGETQYF	TGTGCCAGCAGCTTAGCGGCGGGAGCTGGTGAGACCCAGTACTTC
TRBV5-1	TRBJ2-5	NA	NA	CASKSTAGVVQETQYF	TGCGCCAGCAAGTCTACCGCTGGCGTGGTTCAAGAGACCCAGTACTTC
TRBV29-1	TRBJ2-3	NA	few	CSGRPRTADTQYF	TGCAGCGGACGACCTCGTACGGCAGATACGCAGTATTTT
TRBV2	TRBJ2-1	TRBD2	many	CASSALLAGGFNEQFF	TGTGCCAGCAGTGCCCTACTAGCGGGAGGGTTCAATGAGCAGTTCTTC
TRBV29-1	TRBJ2-3	TRBD2	NA	CSPGLAGGGTQYF	TGCAGCCCGGGACTAGCGGGAGGAGGTACGCAGTATTTT
TRBV12-3/TRBV12-4	TRBJ2-5	TRBD2	many	CASTLAGGQGVTQYF	TGTGCCAGCACCCTAGCGGGGGGGCAGGGTGTGACCCAGTACTTC
TRBV25-1	TRBJ1-5	NA	NA	CASSDPGPNQPQHF	TGTGCCAGCAGTGATCCGGGGCCCAATCAGCCCCAGCATTTT
TRBV6-4	TRBJ1-6	NA	NA	CASSEALVANSPLHF	TGTGCCAGCAGTGAAGCCTTGGTAGCTAATTCACCCCTCCACTTT
TRBV2	TRBJ2-7	NA	many	CASSNNRDEQYF	TGTGCCAGCAGCAACAACAGGGACGAGCAGTACTTC
TRBV2	TRBJ2-2	TRBD2	NA	CASSGTSGSGELFF	TGTGCCAGCAGCGGGACTAGCGGGAGCGGGGAGCTGTTTTTT
TRBV7-2	TRBJ2-5	TRBD2	many	CASSLGWQSGGTQYF	TGTGCCAGCAGCTTAGGGTGGCAATCGGGGGGGACCCAGTACTTC
TRBV20-1	TRBJ2-7	NA	NA	CSGLGRSYEQYF	TGCAGTGGGTTGGGCCGCTCCTACGAGCAGTACTTC
TRBV7-2	TRBJ2-1	NA	many	CASSLLGSYNEQFF	TGTGCCAGCAGCTTACTCGGCAGTTACAATGAGCAGTTCTTC
TRBV2	TRBJ2-3	TRBD2	NA	CASSHSGGTDTQYF	TGTGCCAGCAGTCATAGCGGGGGCACAGATACGCAGTATTTT
TRBV11-2	TRBJ2-7	TRBD1	many	CASSLRRGFYEQYF	TGTGCCAGCAGCTTACGCAGGGGGTTCTACGAGCAGTACTTC
TRBV3-1	TRBJ2-7	NA	NA	CASSQVNDRYSYEQYF	TGTGCCAGCAGCCAGGTGAACGACAGGTACTCCTACGAGCAGTACTTC
TRBV28	TRBJ2-7	TRBD2	many	CASSFPPGGSYEQYF	TGTGCCAGCAGTTTTCCTCCGGGCGGGAGTTACGAGCAGTACTTC
TRBV5-6	TRBJ2-7	TRBD2	few	CASSLGGERETAYEQYF	TGTGCCAGCAGCTTGGGGGGGGAGCGGGAGACGGCCTACGAGCAGTACTTC
TRBV15	TRBJ2-3	TRBD1	NA	CATSSKGGASTDTQYF	TGTGCCACCAGCAGTAAAGGGGGCGCTAGTACAGATACGCAGTATTTT
TRBV11-2	TRBJ1-2	NA	many	CASSGQDRSYTF	TGTGCCAGCAGCGGCCAGGACCGGAGCTACACCTTC
TRBV6-1	TRBJ1-2	NA	NA	CASSHTTSGGLGYTF	TGTGCCAGCAGTCATACAACCTCCGGGGGCTTGGGCTACACCTTC
TRBV11-2	TRBJ2-1	TRBD2	NA	CASSLGSGTSDYNEQFF	TGTGCCAGCAGCTTAGGTAGCGGGACTAGCGATTACAATGAGCAGTTCTTC
TRBV11-3	TRBJ2-1	TRBD2	NA	CASSLDGGRVGQFF	TGTGCCAGCAGCTTAGACGGCGGGAGAGTAGGGCAGTTCTTC
TRBV29-1	TRBJ2-7	NA	NA	CSAKTAYEQYF	TGCAGCGCAAAGACAGCCTACGAGCAGTACTTC